Each of the 27 T cell receptor beta chains below was sequenced from the same sample in a study of Ad26.COV2.S vaccination and SARS-CoV-2 variants (dated by TCRdb to the early 2020s). The sample's treatment or condition label is to be understood as: roughly 18 received Ad26.COV2.S at low or high dose, single or two shots; roughly five received placebo; per-sample allocation not given. Repertoires of vaccine and placebo recipients were sequenced from samples taken on day 63 after the first injection. The method was the immunoSEQ multiplex PCR assay. TCRdb holds this immuneACCESS table with in-frame rearrangements only. Some clones are missing; in checked studies, unresolved V genes explain under half, and the rest has no known cause. In this sample the table shows about 680,000 clones, approximately 88% of which occur a single time. The ten largest clones capture about 1.5% of the sample. The sequenced sample was peripheral blood, obtained in a trial of Ad26.COV2.S vaccine versus placebo. These receptors came from a person between 18 and 60 years old who received the Ad26.COV2.S COVID-19 vaccine or a placebo.

The rearrangement links TRBV5-1 to TRBJ1-1; D unresolved. Germline lookup yields CDR1 SGHRS and CDR2 YFSETQ. This CDR3 region has 15 residues. Trimming cost V 0 bases and J 0 bases, with 9 bases left between them. The CDR3 loop reads CASSLAPPLNTEAFF. The CDR3 DNA is TGCGCCAGCAGCTTGGCCCCTCCCCTGAACACTGAAGCTTTCTTT.

This clone was seen a single time. The chain is built from TRBV27 and TRBJ2-2, with 12 bases identical to TRBD1. V shed 1 base, J shed 6 bases, and the junction held 3 bases outside the gene matches. The germline CDR1 and CDR2 sequences are MNHEY and SMNVEV (reference sequence). CDR3 length: 16 amino acids. The CDR3, as DNA: TGTGCCAGCAGTTTATGGTGGGACAGGGGGCCCGGGGAGCTGTTTTTT. Its protein is CASSLWWDRGPGELFF.

The gene calls are TRBV6-5 and TRBJ1-4; TRBD1 aligns across 9 bases. The trim removed 6 bases at V and 8 bases at J, leaving 7 bases unmatched. This CDR3 is 14 amino acids long. From germline, CDR1 is MNHEY and CDR2 SVGAGI. The CDR3 DNA sequence: TGTGCCAGCAGGGACAGGGGACAAAGGGAAAAACTGTTTTTT. It codes for CASRDRGQREKLFF.

The V gene is TRBV7-2, the J gene TRBJ2-5; D is possibly TRBD2 (5 bases). CDR1 and CDR2 from the germline V gene are SGHTA and FQGNSA. Trimming removed 2 bases from V and 2 bases from J, with 12 bases in between. The CDR3 length is 15 residues. This chain's CDR3 is CASSLIIGEQETQYF. The CDR3 DNA is TGTGCCAGCAGCTTAATTATTGGGGAGCAAGAGACCCAGTACTTC.

The chain combines TRBV30 with TRBJ1-3; 7 nucleotides align to TRBD1. Germline CDR1 and CDR2: GTSNPN and SVGIG (reference sequence). This CDR3 has 15 amino acids. The V gene end was trimmed by 0 bases and the J gene end by 4 bases; junction bases not matched to a gene: 6. The CDR3 loop is CAWSVKGAAGNTIYF. The CDR3 DNA reads as TGTGCCTGGAGTGTAAAGGGGGCGGCCGGAAACACCATATATTTT.

The gene calls are TRBV3-1 (or the pseudogene TRBV3-2) and TRBJ1-2; no clear D. Germline assignment: CDR1 LGHDT and CDR2 YNNKEL (reference sequence). Trimming removed 4 bases from V and 7 bases from J, with 13 bases in between. The CDR3 is made up of 13 amino acids. The CDR3: CASSPTASGGYTF. As DNA, the CDR3 is TGTGCCAGCAGCCCTACAGCCTCGGGTGGCTACACCTTC.

This rearrangement joins TRBV5-1 to TRBJ2-7; 9 nucleotides agree with TRBD1. Trimming cost V 0 bases and J 6 bases; bases outside gene matches: 7. The CDR3 runs to 15 residues. CDR1 is SGHRS and CDR2 is YFSETQ in the germline V gene. CDR3 coding DNA: TGCGCCAGCAGCTTGGTTGGACAGGGGCTAAGCGAGCAGTACTTC. Its protein product is CASSLVGQGLSEQYF.

In DNA, the CDR3 is TGTGCCAGCAGTCCAGCGGGCGGGGGACCCAAGTACAATGAGCAGTTCTTC. This sequence encodes CASSPAGGGPKYNEQFF. The chain couples TRBV27 to TRBJ2-1; 7 nucleotides line up with TRBD2. The junction had 14 bases not matched to a gene; V was cut back by 5 bases and J by 4 bases. Germline V lookup: CDR1 MNHEY, CDR2 SMNVEV (reference sequence). The CDR3 totals 17 residues.

V is TRBV25-1 and J is TRBJ2-3, with unresolved D. The CDR3 runs 12 residues. The germline V gene encodes CDR1 MGHDK and CDR2 SYGVNS. V dropped 8 bases and J dropped 5 bases, with 11 bases sitting between them. The CDR3 DNA is TGTGCCAGCGGGTCGTACGGAGATACGCAGTATTTT. Protein sequence: CASGSYGDTQYF.

This clone came up once. The V and J genes are TRBV7-9 and TRBJ2-1; a weak D match, TRBD2 (5 bases). The V gene lost 1 base and the J gene lost 8 bases, with 9 bases spanning the gap. Germline CDR1 is SEHNR and CDR2 is FQNEAQ (reference sequence). CDR3 length: 13 amino acids. CDR3 bases: TGTGCCAGCAGCTTAGGGGGTAGCGATGAGCAGTTCTTC. It specifies CASSLGGSDEQFF.

The chain combines TRBV12-3 or TRBV12-4 with TRBJ1-1; TRBD1 agrees at 8 bases. V was clipped by 6 bases and J by 4 bases; unmatched bases: 4. The CDR3 contains 13 residues. CDR3 loop: CASRTTGATEAFF. DNA of the CDR3: TGTGCCAGCAGAACGACAGGGGCCACTGAAGCTTTCTTT.

V gene TRBV27 combines with J gene TRBJ2-5, with a tentative D call TRBD1 (6 bases). The germline CDR1 and CDR2 sequences are MNHEY and SMNVEV (reference sequence). Trimming took 5 bases from V and 1 from J, leaving 8 bases between them. CDR3 length: 13 amino acids. Here the CDR3 reads CASSVDSQETQYF. The CDR3 region has the DNA TGTGCCAGCAGTGTGGACAGCCAAGAGACCCAGTACTTC.

This clone was counted once. The CDR3 DNA is TGTGCCATCAGTGAGTCGATGGGACCCTACTCCTACGAGCAGTACTTC. Residues: CAISESMGPYSYEQYF. J is TRBJ2-7 and V is TRBV10-3; tentatively, D is TRBD1 or TRBD2 (5 bases each). Deletions cut 0 bases from V and 0 bases from J, with 12 bases between. CDR3 length equals 16 residues. Germline lookup yields CDR1 ENHRY and CDR2 SYGVKD.

Turning to this clone: The same CDR3 also results from other DNA sequences found in this sample. The rearrangement joins TRBV24-1 to TRBJ2-5; no definite D call. CDR1 and CDR2 (germline): KGHDR, SFDVKD. This CDR3 is 13 amino acids long. V lost 7 bases and J 1 base, leaving 9 bases between the germline ends. CDR3 loop: CATRGTPQETQYF. The CDR3 DNA sequence: TGTGCCACCAGAGGTACACCCCAAGAGACCCAGTACTTC.

V usage is TRBV2 and J usage is TRBJ2-7, with 8 bases lining up with TRBD1. Germline CDR1 SNHLY, CDR2 FYNNEI. J lost 0 bases, V lost 5 bases, and 6 bases had no gene match. This CDR3 spans 15 amino acids. CDR3 nucleotide sequence: TGTGCCAGCAGTCCCGACAGGGGAAGCTCCTACGAGCAGTACTTC. Encoded protein: CASSPDRGSSYEQYF.

The chain carries TRBV4-3 and TRBJ2-5; TRBD2 matches at 15 bases. Per the germline V gene, CDR1 is LGHNA and CDR2 is YSLEER. The length of the CDR3 is 20 residues. V shed 4 bases and J 0 bases; nucleotides not matched to a gene: 12. In DNA form, the CDR3 reads TGCGCCAGCAGCCGGGATTGGACTAGCGGGGGGGGTACGTACCAAGAGACCCAGTACTTC. Protein: CASSRDWTSGGGTYQETQYF.

This sequence joins TRBV3-1 (or the pseudogene TRBV3-2) and TRBJ1-4; D is uncertain. Germline lookup yields CDR1 LGHDT and CDR2 YNNKEL (reference sequence). This CDR3 has 13 amino acids. Trimming pared 4 bases from V and 4 bases from J, leaving 7 bases between. This CDR3 reads CASSPENNEKLFF. The CDR3, as DNA: TGTGCCAGCAGCCCCGAGAATAATGAAAAACTGTTTTTT.

The CDR3, as DNA: TGTGCCAGCAGTTCTTATCCCTGGGACATAACCTACAATGAGCAGTTCTTC. It encodes CASSSYPWDITYNEQFF. This chain links TRBV27 with TRBJ2-1, with D possibly being TRBD1 (6 bases). The length of the CDR3 is 17 residues. From germline, CDR1 is MNHEY and CDR2 SMNVEV (reference sequence). V was clipped by 4 bases and J by 2 bases, with 18 bases between them.

The rearrangement uses TRBV21-1 and TRBJ2-7; the D call TRBD1 from the table was never checked on the DNA. TRBV21-1 corresponds to a pseudogene. The CDR3 runs 21 residues. The CDR3 is CASSVGRDRGSGSPPLYEQYF. The CDR3, as DNA: TGTGCCAGCAGCGTAGGAAGGGACAGGGGAAGCGGGAGCCCCCCGCTCTACGAGCAGTACTTC.

The rearrangement links TRBV29-1 to TRBJ1-2; D gene ambiguous. The germline V gene has CDR1 SQVTM and CDR2 ANQGSEA. There are 12 residues in the CDR3. V shed 7 bases and J shed 2 bases, with 11 bases lying between them. The CDR3 protein is CSGKTANYGYTF. CDR3 sequence (DNA): TGCAGCGGAAAAACAGCAAACTATGGCTACACCTTC. The full variable domain, with the rest looked up from reference TRBV29-1 and TRBJ1-2, is SAVISQKPSRDICQRGTSLTIQCQVDSQVTMMFWYRQQPGQSLTLIATANQGSEATYESGFVIDKFPISRPNLTFSTLTVSNMSPEDSSIYLCSGKTANYGYTFGSGTRLTVV.

V usage is TRBV10-3 and J usage is TRBJ2-1, with TRBD2 matching 8 bases. The length of the CDR3 is 17 residues. Germline V gene sequence: CDR1 ENHRY, CDR2 SYGVKD. V gave up 0 bases and J gave up 1 base; unmatched junction bases: 5. The CDR3 reads CAISESEAGASYNEQFF. As DNA, the CDR3 is TGTGCCATCAGTGAGTCGGAAGCGGGGGCTTCCTACAATGAGCAGTTCTTC.

The chain uses TRBV7-2 and TRBJ2-7, with D maybe TRBD2 (5 bases). CDR3 length: 12 amino acids. Trimming removed 5 bases from V and 5 bases from J, with 10 bases in between. Germline V gene sequence: CDR1 SGHTA, CDR2 FQGNSA. CDR3 in amino acids: CASSPSKNEQYF. CDR3 DNA: TGTGCCAGCAGCCCTAGCAAGAACGAGCAGTACTTC. Based on the CDR3 plus reference TRBV7-2 and TRBJ2-7, the full variable domain is GAGVSQSPSNKVTEKGKDVELRCDPISGHTALYWYRQSLGQGLEFLIYFQGNSAPDKSGLPSDRFSAERTGGSVSTLTIQRTQQEDSAVYLCASSPSKNEQYFGPGTRLTVT.

The rearrangement uses TRBV18 and TRBJ1-4, with D uncertain. The germline V gene encodes CDR1 KGHSH and CDR2 LQKENI. The CDR3 length is 16 residues. The V and J ends lost 1 base and 5 bases respectively, with 14 bases between them. CDR3 sequence reads: CASSPQTFSPNEKLFF. DNA for the CDR3: TGTGCCAGCTCACCACAAACCTTCAGCCCCAATGAAAAACTGTTTTTT.

The V call is TRBV30, the J call TRBJ1-1, with D uncertain. Germline CDR1 and CDR2: GTSNPN and SVGIG (reference sequence). This CDR3 region has 14 residues. The V end lost 3 bases, the J end lost 1 base, and 12 bases lay between the germline ends. The CDR3 DNA reads as TGTGCCTGGAGGTCGCGGGCGACGAACACTGAAGCTTTCTTT. Its protein product is CAWRSRATNTEAFF.

With regard to this clone: At the DNA level, this CDR3 is encoded by other sequences in the same sample as well. V usage is TRBV11-2 and J usage is TRBJ2-7, with D perhaps matching TRBD2 (6 bases). Germline assignment: CDR1 SGHAT and CDR2 FQNNGV. The CDR3 is 13 amino acids. V was cut by 5 bases and J by 4 bases, with 12 bases left in between. CDR3: CASSPPRGYEQYF. The CDR3 bases are TGTGCCAGCAGCCCCCCACGGGGGTACGAGCAGTACTTC.

The V call is TRBV19, the J call TRBJ1-2; D is possibly TRBD1 (6 bases). V was shortened by 4 bases and J by 5 bases, with 14 bases between the two germline ends. This CDR3 spans 14 amino acids. Looked up from germline, CDR1 is LNHDA and CDR2 is SQIVND (reference sequence). The DNA for the CDR3 is TGTGCCAGTAGTAGACGGACAGACCCGTATGGCTACACCTTC. Protein: CASSRRTDPYGYTF.

The CDR3 loop is CASSLPSLLAKNIQYF. DNA of the CDR3: TGTGCCAGCAGCTTACCCTCCCTTTTAGCCAAAAACATTCAGTACTTC. The chain uses TRBV5-4 and TRBJ2-4; D call uncertain. V lost 2 bases, J lost 0 bases, and 12 bases lay in between. CDR3 length: 16 residues. Germline lookup yields CDR1 SGHNT and CDR2 YYREEE (reference sequence).